This T cell receptor beta chain comes out of a study of blood T cell repertoires in COVID-19. About the study: Sites across the United States, Italy and Spain contributed samples from acute and convalescent COVID-19.

The germline CDR1 and CDR2 sequences are LGHNA and YNFKEQ. This CDR3 comprises 14 residues. Trimming took off 0 bases at V and 5 bases at J, with 7 bases between the two ends. Per the original data handling: Amplifying reference gene primers gave estimates of nucleated cell counts. Some clones are missing from TCRdb's copy, which holds only in-frame ones; the method was immunoSEQ multiplex PCR. That table furnishes V, J and clone size, whereas the DNA furnished D and trimming. The repertoire holds around 200,000 clones, with more than 75% as singletons. The participants were between about 18 and 95 years old and came from roughly 24 US areas. Concerning this clone itself: Within the sample, other DNA sequences also encode this same CDR3.

This chain joins TRBV4-2 and TRBJ1-4, with D maybe TRBD1 (5 bases). This clonotype was obtained from a woman aged 35 to 49 with acute COVID-19. Sequencing was carried out using PBMCs or T cells enriched from blood (not recorded which). The CDR3 sequence: CASSQDGGNEKLFF. In DNA form, the CDR3 reads TGTGCCAGCAGCCAAGATGGGGGGAATGAAAAACTGTTTTTT.